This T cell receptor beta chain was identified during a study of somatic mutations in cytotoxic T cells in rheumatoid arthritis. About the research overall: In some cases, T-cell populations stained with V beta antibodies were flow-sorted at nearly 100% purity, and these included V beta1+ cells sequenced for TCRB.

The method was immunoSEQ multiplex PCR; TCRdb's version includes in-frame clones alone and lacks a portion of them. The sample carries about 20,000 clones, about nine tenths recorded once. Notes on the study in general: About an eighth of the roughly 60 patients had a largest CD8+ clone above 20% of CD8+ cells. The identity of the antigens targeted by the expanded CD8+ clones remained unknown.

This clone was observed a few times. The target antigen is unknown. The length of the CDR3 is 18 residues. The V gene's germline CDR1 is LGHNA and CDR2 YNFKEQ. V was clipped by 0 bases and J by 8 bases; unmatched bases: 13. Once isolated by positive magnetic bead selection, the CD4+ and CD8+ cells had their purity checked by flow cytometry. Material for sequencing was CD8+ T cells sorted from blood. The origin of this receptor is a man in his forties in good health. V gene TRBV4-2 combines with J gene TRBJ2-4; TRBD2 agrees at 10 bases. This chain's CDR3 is CASSQDPYGASGSYIQYF. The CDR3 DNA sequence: TGTGCCAGCAGCCAAGATCCGTATGGAGCTAGCGGGAGTTACATTCAGTACTTC.